The clone carrying this T cell receptor (beta chain) was seen a single time. The CDR3 has 12 residues. The ends were cut back, 5 bases at V and 8 bases at J, with 12 bases in the middle. Germline V gene data show CDR1 as SEHNR and CDR2 as FQNEAQ (reference sequence). This entry is derived from a study of blood T cell repertoires in COVID-19. Profiled with immunoSEQ multiplex PCR; TCRdb holds only in-frame clones, not every one. The data contain some 380,000 clones, approximately 87% of them singletons. The sequence came from a man aged 25 to 40 who had recovered from COVID-19. The rearrangement links TRBV7-9 to TRBJ1-2; no firm D call. The sample taken for sequencing was PBMCs or T cells enriched from blood (not recorded which). CDR3 coding DNA: TGTGCCAGCAGCCGTCTAGAGGCGGGCTACACCTTC. Protein sequence: CASSRLEAGYTF.